The sequence of this T cell receptor (beta chain) was determined in a study of blood T cell repertoires in COVID-19. Study summary: Samples came from the United States, Italy and Spain, spanning acute and convalescent COVID-19.

Between the trimmed V and J ends, which lost 1 base and 6 bases, there was a span of 16 bases. This CDR3 comprises 15 residues. Germline V gives CDR1 SGHTS, CDR2 YDEGEE. Per the authors' pipeline: Quantification of nucleated cells was approximated via reference gene primer amplification. TCRdb's copy holds only in-frame clones and misses some; the assay was immunoSEQ multiplex PCR. V and J calls and clone size are as listed in that table; D and trimming were resolved from the DNA. The sample records 650,000 to 800,000 clones, 80% to 90% being singletons. The sequencing sample was made of peripheral blood. This chain joins TRBV5-8 and TRBJ1-2, with D perhaps TRBD1 (5 bases). This TCR came from a young woman with acute or convalescent COVID-19. The CDR3 nucleotides are TGTGCCAGCAGCTTGAGTGCCAGGGCTCGCGATGGCTACACCTTC. Protein: CASSLSARARDGYTF.